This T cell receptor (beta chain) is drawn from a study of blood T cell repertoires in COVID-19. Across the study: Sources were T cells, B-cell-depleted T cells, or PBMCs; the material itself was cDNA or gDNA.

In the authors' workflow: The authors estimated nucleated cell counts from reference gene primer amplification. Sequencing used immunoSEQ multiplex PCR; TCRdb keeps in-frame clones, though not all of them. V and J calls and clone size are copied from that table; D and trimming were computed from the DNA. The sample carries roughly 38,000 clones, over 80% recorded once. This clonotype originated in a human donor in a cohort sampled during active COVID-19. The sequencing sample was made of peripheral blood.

The CDR3 region has the DNA TGTGCCAGCTCTCGACTATCCTCGGTCACAGATACGCAGTATTTT. This codes for CASSRLSSVTDTQYF. The chain carries TRBV9 and TRBJ2-3; possibly TRBD2 for D (5 bases). This CDR3 is 15 amino acids long. The V gene lost 7 bases and the J gene lost 2 bases, with 17 bases spanning the gap. CDR1 and CDR2 (germline): SGDLS, YYNGEE.